One and the same sample provided the 17 T cell receptor beta chains below, sequenced in a study of blood T cell repertoires in COVID-19. Using immunoSEQ multiplex PCR, the repertoire was profiled, and TCRdb retains in-frame clones only, with some absent. Among 180,000 or so clones listed, under 90% were seen once. Sequenced sample: peripheral blood. The receptors were gathered from a woman aged 70 to 79 with COVID-19, enrolled during active disease.

The chain is built from TRBV6-7 and TRBJ2-7; 7 nucleotides agree with TRBD1. TRBV6-7 is noted as an ORF with a role that remains uncertain. The ends lost 10 bases at V and 2 bases at J; junction bases unmatched: 14. The CDR3 loop spans 15 amino acids. CDR3: CANITQGVPPYEQYV. CDR3 coding DNA: TGTGCCAATATTACCCAGGGGGTTCCACCCTACGAGCAGTACGTC.

The chain recombines TRBV24-1 with TRBJ2-2; D may be TRBD1 (6 bases). The CDR3 runs to 14 residues. V gave up 5 bases and J gave up 6 bases, with 12 bases separating them. The germline V gene has CDR1 KGHDR and CDR2 SFDVKD. In nucleotides, the CDR3 is TGTGCCACCAGTGGCAGGGGTATGTCCGGGGAGCTGTTTTTT. As protein: CATSGRGMSGELFF.

V usage is TRBV15 and J usage is TRBJ1-3; D is perhaps TRBD1 (6 bases). CDR1 and CDR2 (germline): LNHNV, YYDKDF (reference sequence). Between the trimmed V and J ends, which lost 0 bases and 1 base, there was a span of 13 bases. This CDR3 is built from 17 residues. Written as DNA, the CDR3 is TGTGCCACCAGCAGAGATACAGGGTTGGGGTCTGGAAACACCATATATTTT. Encoded protein: CATSRDTGLGSGNTIYF.

This chain's CDR3 is CASSSIGLANSYEQYF. The DNA of the CDR3 is TGTGCCAGCAGCTCGATCGGGCTAGCGAACTCCTACGAGCAGTACTTC. V is TRBV7-9 and J is TRBJ2-7, with D possibly TRBD2 on 6 matching bases. The germline V gene has CDR1 SEHNR and CDR2 FQNEAQ (reference sequence). The CDR3 is 16 amino acids. The V end was cut by 4 bases, the J end by 0 bases, with 16 bases between.

The rearrangement uses TRBV2 and TRBJ2-1, with no clear D. The germline CDR1 and CDR2 sequences are SNHLY and FYNNEI. CDR3 length: 13 residues. V lost 5 bases and J 8 bases, leaving 13 bases between the germline ends. The CDR3 sequence is CASSLGHMDEQFF. For the CDR3, the DNA is TGTGCCAGCAGTCTTGGGCATATGGATGAGCAGTTCTTC.

The genes are TRBV6-5 and TRBJ2-7; TRBD2 aligns across 8 bases. J gave up 3 bases and V 6 bases, and 7 bases lay outside the gene matches. Germline assignment: CDR1 MNHEY and CDR2 SVGAGI. The CDR3 totals 14 residues. In nucleotides, the CDR3 is TGTGCCAGCAGGCCCAGCGGGGGAGTCTACGAGCAGTACGTC. Its protein product is CASRPSGGVYEQYV.

V is TRBV19 and J is TRBJ1-1; D unclear. The germline V gene encodes CDR1 LNHDA and CDR2 SQIVND (reference sequence). This CDR3 has 10 residues. The ends were cut back, 7 bases at V and 11 bases at J, with 11 bases in the middle. In nucleotides, the CDR3 is TGTGCCAGTATTCGGGAGAGGGCTTTCTTT. Translated, it gives CASIRERAFF.

J is TRBJ2-1 and V is TRBV14; 13 bases are shared with TRBD2. Germline loops: CDR1 SGHDN, CDR2 FVKESK. The J segment lost 5 bases and the V segment lost 2 bases, leaving 12 bases of the junction unmatched. The CDR3 extends over 19 amino acids. This CDR3 reads CASSQRSLTTSGGDNEQFF. CDR3 in DNA: TGTGCCAGCAGCCAAAGGTCCCTTACCACTAGCGGGGGGGACAATGAGCAGTTCTTC.

The genes are TRBV10-3 and TRBJ1-2, with TRBD1 matching over 9 bases. The CDR3 length is 13 residues. Per the germline V gene, CDR1 is ENHRY and CDR2 is SYGVKD. Germline trimming cut 2 bases from V and 14 bases from J; bases unmatched to any gene: 9. CDR3 region: CAISEGGQGSETF. The CDR3 DNA sequence: TGTGCCATCAGTGAGGGGGGACAGGGAAGCGAGACCTTC.

The rearrangement uses TRBV24-1 and TRBJ2-2; the match to TRBD2 covers 8 bases. Trimming cost V 4 bases and J 1 base; bases outside gene matches: 4. CDR1 is KGHDR, CDR2 SFDVKD, per germline. This CDR3 region has 16 residues. Written as DNA, the CDR3 is TGTGCCACCAGTGAAGTAGCGGGGATGAACACCGGGGAGCTGTTTTTT. Protein: CATSEVAGMNTGELFF.

The chain combines TRBV5-5 with TRBJ1-3, with D hard to call. Germline CDR1 is SGHKS and CDR2 is YYEKEE (reference sequence). This CDR3 spans 14 amino acids. Trimming took off 2 bases at V and 10 bases at J, with 16 bases between the two ends. CDR3 amino acids: CASSFAYRGGTIYF. The CDR3, as DNA: TGTGCCAGCAGCTTCGCGTACCGGGGAGGGACCATATATTTT.

This sequence joins TRBV5-1 and TRBJ2-1; TRBD1 agrees at 8 bases. Germline CDR1 reads SGHRS; CDR2 reads YFSETQ. V shed 0 bases, J shed 4 bases, and the junction held 9 bases outside the gene matches. CDR3 length equals 17 residues. CDR3 in DNA: TGCGCCAGCAGCTTGGCCATCCAACAGGGGGGTTACAATGAGCAGTTCTTC. This translates into CASSLAIQQGGYNEQFF. The variable domain in full, completed from reference TRBV5-1 and TRBJ2-1, reads KAGVTQTPRYLIKTRGQQVTLSCSPISGHRSVSWYQQTPGQGLQFLFEYFSETQRNKGNFPGRFSGRQFSNSRSEMNVSTLELGDSALYLCASSLAIQQGGYNEQFFGPGTRLTVL.

This chain connects TRBV5-1 to TRBJ2-2, with 8 bases that match TRBD1. Germline V gene sequence: CDR1 SGHRS, CDR2 YFSETQ. V gave up 5 bases and J gave up 7 bases; unmatched junction bases: 4. The CDR3 is 13 residues long. The CDR3 nucleotides are TGCGCCAGCAGGACAGGGGTGGACGGGGAGCTGTTTTTT. Protein product: CASRTGVDGELFF.

The chain couples TRBV7-3 to TRBJ2-2; maybe TRBD2 (6 bases). V lost 0 bases to trimming and J lost 13 bases, with 15 bases between them. Germline V gene sequence: CDR1 SGHTA, CDR2 FQGTGA. This CDR3 spans 14 amino acids. The CDR3, as DNA: TGTGCCAGCAGCTTAACGCGGGATGATGAGGGGCTGTTTTTT. It is translated as CASSLTRDDEGLFF.

J is TRBJ2-7 and V is TRBV2; possibly TRBD1 for D (6 bases). In germline, CDR1 is SNHLY, CDR2 FYNNEI. This CDR3 spans 13 amino acids. V was clipped by 10 bases and J by 1 base, with 14 bases between them. CDR3 in amino acids: CATEVQGSYEQYF. The CDR3, as DNA: TGTGCCACAGAAGTACAGGGTTCCTACGAGCAGTACTTC.

This rearrangement joins TRBV30 to TRBJ1-1, with D unresolved. CDR3 length: 13 amino acids. The V gene lost 0 bases and the J gene lost 4 bases, with 9 bases spanning the gap. The germline V gene encodes CDR1 GTSNPN and CDR2 SVGIG (reference sequence). The CDR3 DNA reads as TGTGCCTGGAGTGTACTTCATAGCACTGAAGCTTTCTTT. It translates to CAWSVLHSTEAFF.

The rearrangement links TRBV6-2 or TRBV6-3 to TRBJ1-1, with D perhaps matching TRBD1 (6 bases). Per germline, CDR1 MNHEY and CDR2 SVGEGT. The CDR3 extends over 13 amino acids. With 4 bases removed from V and 5 bases from J, the gap between germline ends came to 11 bases. CDR3 in DNA: TGTGCCAGCAGTTTTCAGGGGTTGACTGAAGCTTTCTTT. It translates to CASSFQGLTEAFF.